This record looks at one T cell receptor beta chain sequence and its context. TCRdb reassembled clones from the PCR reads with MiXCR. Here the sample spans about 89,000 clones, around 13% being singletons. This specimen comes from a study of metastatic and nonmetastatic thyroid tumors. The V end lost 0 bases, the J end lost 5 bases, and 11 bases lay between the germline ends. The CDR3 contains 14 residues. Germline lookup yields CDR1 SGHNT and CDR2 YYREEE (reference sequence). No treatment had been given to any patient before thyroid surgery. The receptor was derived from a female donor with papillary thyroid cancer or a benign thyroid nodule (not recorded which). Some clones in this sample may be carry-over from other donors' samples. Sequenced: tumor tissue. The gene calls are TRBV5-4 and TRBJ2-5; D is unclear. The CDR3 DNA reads TGTGCCAGCAGCTTGGGCTTTCAAGGGGAGACCCAGTACTTC. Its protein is CASSLGFQGETQYF.